These 32 T cell receptor beta chains came from one sample sequenced in a study of cytomegalovirus exposure and HLA in healthy donors. 13 Jbeta primers and 60 Vbeta primers were used for the PCR. Clones were read by immunoSEQ multiplex PCR, and TCRdb kept only the in-frame ones, dropping some. This sample carries some 130,000 clones, around 74% of them seen once, and the ten largest clones take approximately 3.1%. Material: PBMCs. These receptors were obtained from a man aged 25-45 years in good health and CMV-seronegative.

The chain has TRBV27 and TRBJ2-3; no firm D call. Germline lookup yields CDR1 MNHEY and CDR2 SMNVEV (reference sequence). The CDR3 covers 13 residues. V was shortened by 5 bases and J by 7 bases, with 13 bases between the two germline ends. CDR3 sequence reads: CASSVGFWYTQYF. The CDR3 DNA reads as TGTGCCAGCAGTGTGGGCTTCTGGTATACGCAGTATTTT.

The chain is built from TRBV5-1 and TRBJ1-1; 7 bases fit TRBD1. The CDR3 runs to 15 residues. Germline CDR1 SGHRS, CDR2 YFSETQ. J gave up 6 bases and V 0 bases, and 8 bases lay outside the gene matches. CDR3 bases: TGCGCCAGCAGCTTGGAATCAGGGGGACGAGCTGAAGCTTTCTTT. As protein: CASSLESGGRAEAFF.

The chain employs TRBV6-1 and TRBJ2-5; D perhaps matches TRBD1 (5 bases). The closer fit of TRBJ2-7 to the DNA end suggests the J call may be wrong. The CDR3 contains 14 residues. From germline, CDR1 is MNHNS and CDR2 SASEGT. CDR3 coding DNA: TGTGCCAGCAGTGAACAAGGGGCTCGTTACGAGCAGTACTTC. It yields the protein CASSEQGARYEQYF.

DNA of the CDR3: TGTGCCAGCAGCCAGCCAGGAGCGGGAGGAAATAATGAGCAGTTCTTC. Protein product: CASSQPGAGGNNEQFF. This chain joins TRBV4-2 and TRBJ2-1, with 9 bases matching TRBD2. This CDR3 is built from 16 residues. V gave up 3 bases and J gave up 7 bases; unmatched junction bases: 10. Germline-derived CDR1 and CDR2 are LGHNA and YNFKEQ.

Details on this clone: The sample holds other DNA sequences that translate to the same CDR3. This chain links TRBV30 with TRBJ1-5, with a tentative D call TRBD1 (6 bases). V dropped 0 bases and J dropped 4 bases, with 7 bases sitting between them. From germline, CDR1 is GTSNPN and CDR2 SVGIG (reference sequence). The CDR3 sequence is 13 residues long. The CDR3 region is CAWSVQGNQPQHF. CDR3 bases: TGTGCCTGGAGTGTACAGGGAAATCAGCCCCAGCATTTT.

The chain is built from TRBV9 and TRBJ1-2, with TRBD1 matching 9 bases. The V and J ends lost 3 bases and 7 bases, in that order; junction bases with no gene match: 7. This CDR3 contains 14 residues. CDR1 is SGDLS and CDR2 is YYNGEE in the germline V gene. CDR3 in amino acids: CASSAQGAIRGYTF. The CDR3, as DNA: TGTGCCAGCAGCGCACAGGGGGCGATACGTGGCTACACCTTC.

This chain connects TRBV4-1 to TRBJ1-1; TRBD1 matches at 7 bases. The CDR3 length is 19 residues. Germline V gene lookup returns CDR1 MGHRA and CDR2 YSYEKL. The V and J ends lost 0 bases and 1 base, in that order; junction bases with no gene match: 14. Here the CDR3 DNA reads TGCGCCAGCAGCCAAGATCGAGGGCGACAGGGTACTAAGAACACTGAAGCTTTCTTT. This encodes CASSQDRGRQGTKNTEAFF.

The V call is TRBV5-8, the J call TRBJ2-1; D unresolved. V was trimmed by 5 bases and J by 6 bases, leaving 18 bases between them. This CDR3 is 15 amino acids long. CDR1 and CDR2 from the germline V gene are SGHTS and YDEGEE. For the CDR3, the DNA is TGTGCCAGCAGAGGCTCTGAGGTCTTCCTCAATGAGCAGTTCTTC. Translating it yields CASRGSEVFLNEQFF.

This chain uses TRBV18 with TRBJ2-5; TRBD2 matches 10 bases. V was pared by 4 bases and J by 5 bases, with 10 bases of the junction left unmatched. The CDR3 is 16 amino acids. The germline V gene has CDR1 KGHSH and CDR2 LQKENI. The CDR3 here is CASSLTLAGGSETQYF. In nucleotides, the CDR3 is TGTGCCAGCTCACTTACGTTAGCGGGGGGTTCGGAGACCCAGTACTTC.

This rearrangement joins TRBV30 to TRBJ1-6; D call uncertain. The CDR3 sequence is 15 residues long. The V gene lost 7 bases and the J gene lost 3 bases, with 16 bases spanning the gap. Germline V gives CDR1 GTSNPN, CDR2 SVGIG (reference sequence). In nucleotides, the CDR3 is TGTGCCTCCAAGCCGGAAGACAACTATAATTCACCCCTCCACTTT. Translation gives CASKPEDNYNSPLHF. The full variable domain, its missing parts supplied by reference TRBV30 and TRBJ1-6, is SQTIHQWPATLVQPVGSPLSLECTVEGTSNPNLYWYRQAAGRGLQLLFYSVGIGQISSEVPQNLSASRPQDRQFILSSKKLLLSDSGFYLCASKPEDNYNSPLHFGNGTRLTVT.

The rearrangement uses TRBV18 and TRBJ2-1; D is unresolved. CDR1 and CDR2 from the germline V gene are KGHSH and LQKENI. V dropped 2 bases and J dropped 6 bases, with 8 bases sitting between them. The CDR3 sequence is 13 residues long. CDR3 in amino acids: CASSPTSSNEQFF. The CDR3, as DNA: TGTGCCAGCTCACCAACCTCCAGCAATGAGCAGTTCTTC.

This chain joins TRBV5-1 and TRBJ2-3, with D tentatively TRBD1 (6 bases). The germline V gene has CDR1 SGHRS and CDR2 YFSETQ. Trimming took off 3 bases at V and 5 bases at J, with 19 bases between the two ends. This CDR3 region has 16 residues. In DNA form, the CDR3 reads TGCGCCAGCAGCTCTCAGGACCCAAGAGGGGGAGATACGCAGTATTTT. This translates into CASSSQDPRGGDTQYF.

V and J are TRBV4-2 and TRBJ2-1; D call uncertain. This CDR3 is built from 12 residues. The germline V gene has CDR1 LGHNA and CDR2 YNFKEQ. Trimming removed 2 bases from V and 7 bases from J, with 6 bases in between. The CDR3 DNA sequence: TGTGCCAGCAGCCAACACAGAAATGAGCAGTTCTTC. Its translation is CASSQHRNEQFF.

This clone was counted between two and nine times. The DNA is left out, because the CDR3 cannot be placed on it with certainty; the CDR3 is given as TCRdb lists it. The chain carries TRBV6-6 and TRBJ1-5. The CDR3 is 15 amino acids in total, end residues counted. CDR1 and CDR2 (germline): MNHNY, SVGAGI (reference sequence). This CDR3 is CASSSSSGGDQPQHF.

CDR3 DNA: TGTGCCAGTACAAACCCTGGGACAGGTGTCTACACCTTC. Translation: CASTNPGTGVYTF. The chain combines TRBV19 with TRBJ1-2; 8 positions agree with TRBD1. This CDR3 has 13 amino acids. Trimming took 7 bases from V and 10 from J; bases not matched to a gene: 11. Germline V CDR1 and CDR2: LNHDA, SQIVND (reference sequence).

This clone was counted a single time. This chain uses TRBV18 with TRBJ1-1; 7 bases line up with TRBD1. From germline, CDR1 is KGHSH and CDR2 LQKENI. The CDR3 runs to 16 residues. Germline trimming cut 5 bases from V and 3 bases from J; bases unmatched to any gene: 12. In nucleotides, the CDR3 is TGTGCCAGCTCAACGGGACAGCTCCGTACGGACACTGAAGCTTTCTTT. Protein sequence: CASSTGQLRTDTEAFF.

The V gene is TRBV27, the J gene TRBJ1-1; the D gene is possibly TRBD1 (5 bases). Germline CDR1 MNHEY, CDR2 SMNVEV (reference sequence). The length of the CDR3 is 14 residues. Trimming removed 3 bases from V and 1 base from J, with 9 bases in between. CDR3 in amino acids: CASSFRRGNTEAFF. CDR3 nucleotide sequence: TGTGCCAGCAGTTTCAGGAGGGGGAACACTGAAGCTTTCTTT.

This rearrangement joins TRBV4-2 to TRBJ2-1; 14 nucleotides agree with TRBD2. After removal of 6 bases from V and 9 bases from J, the junction contained 16 bases not matched to a gene. Per germline, CDR1 LGHNA and CDR2 YNFKEQ. The CDR3 contains 18 residues. The CDR3 DNA follows: TGTGCCAGCAGTCCGGGTAACACGGGACTAGCGGGAGTGGGTGAGCAGTTCTTC. Protein sequence: CASSPGNTGLAGVGEQFF.

This chain connects TRBV6-5 to TRBJ2-4, with 8 bases identical to TRBD1. The CDR3 length is 14 residues. Germline trimming cut 5 bases from V and 6 bases from J; bases unmatched to any gene: 6. From germline, CDR1 is MNHEY and CDR2 SVGAGI. The CDR3 spells CASSHRQGTNIQYF. CDR3 nucleotide sequence: TGTGCCAGCAGTCACAGACAGGGGACAAACATTCAGTACTTC.

The chain carries TRBV5-1 and TRBJ2-4, with D perhaps matching TRBD2 (5 bases). The germline V and J ends were trimmed by 0 bases and 7 bases, with 14 bases remaining between them. Germline lookup yields CDR1 SGHRS and CDR2 YFSETQ. This CDR3 contains 15 residues. CDR3 DNA: TGCGCCAGCAGCTTGGAGGTCGGGGAAAAGAACATTCAGTACTTC. Translation: CASSLEVGEKNIQYF.

The chain recombines TRBV6-5 with TRBJ1-1; D is undetermined. The germline gives CDR1 MNHEY, CDR2 SVGAGI. The germline V and J ends were trimmed by 6 bases and 6 bases, with 17 bases remaining between them. This CDR3 is built from 14 residues. This CDR3 is CASSLSSLVAEAFF. CDR3 sequence (DNA): TGTGCCAGCAGCCTTAGTAGTTTGGTCGCTGAAGCTTTCTTT.

The V gene is TRBV5-1, the J gene TRBJ1-5; possible D gene TRBD1, 5 bases. The DNA end favors TRBJ2-3, so the J call may be wrong. The length of the CDR3 is 9 residues. In germline, CDR1 is SGHRS, CDR2 YFSETQ. CDR3 loop: CASSRGQYF. The CDR3 DNA follows: TGCGCCAGCAGCAGGGGACAGTATTTT.

The gene calls are TRBV7-8 and TRBJ1-5; D might be TRBD1 (6 bases). The germline V gene encodes CDR1 SGHVS and CDR2 FQNEAQ. The CDR3 is 20 residues long. V lost 2 bases and J lost 0, with 23 bases in between. This CDR3 reads CASSLSPPRSGDYSNQPQHF. CDR3 DNA: TGTGCCAGCAGCTTATCTCCCCCTCGATCAGGGGATTATAGCAATCAGCCCCAGCATTTT.

The rearrangement joins TRBV7-2 to TRBJ2-1, with TRBD1 identical over 9 bases. The CDR3 sequence is 16 residues long. With V trimmed by 6 bases and J by 1 base, 7 bases remained unmatched. Per germline, CDR1 SGHTA and CDR2 FQGNSA. CDR3 residues: CASRQQGAQSYNEQFF. Here the CDR3 DNA reads TGTGCCAGCAGACAACAGGGGGCTCAATCCTACAATGAGCAGTTCTTC.

The CDR3 DNA reads TGTGCCAGCAGCCAGGCCAACTATGGCTACACCTTC. Its protein product is CASSQANYGYTF. The V gene is TRBV4-2, the J gene TRBJ1-2; D gene unclear. Germline V CDR1 and CDR2: LGHNA, YNFKEQ. V was trimmed by 3 bases and J by 2 bases, leaving 4 bases between them. The CDR3 totals 12 residues.

CDR3 protein: CASSAGTSGTSYEQYF. The CDR3 nucleotides are TGCGCCAGTTCAGCCGGGACTAGCGGGACAAGCTACGAGCAGTACTTC. V and J are TRBV5-1 and TRBJ2-7; 13 bases fit TRBD2. The CDR3 is 16 residues long. V gave up 8 bases and J gave up 3 bases; unmatched junction bases: 11. Germline values: CDR1 SGHRS, CDR2 YFSETQ.

In this sample, this clone turned up a few times. The V and J genes are TRBV19 and TRBJ1-2; D is possibly TRBD1 (6 bases). Trimming stripped 3 bases from V and 2 bases from J, with 10 bases between. Germline V gene data show CDR1 as LNHDA and CDR2 as SQIVND (reference sequence). The CDR3 has 14 residues. CDR3 DNA: TGTGCCAGTAGTATCGGGGACACAAACTATGGCTACACCTTC. As protein: CASSIGDTNYGYTF.

Note on this clone: The junction departs from the called germline gene at one end, perhaps through a read error. The DNA of the CDR3 is TGTGCCAGCAGTTTAGGGGGCCCCTACGAGCAGTACTTC. It codes for CASSLGGPYEQYF. The V call is TRBV7-9, the J call TRBJ2-7, with 7 positions matching TRBD1. Germline CDR1 and CDR2: SEHNR and FQNEAQ (reference sequence). This CDR3 spans 13 amino acids. Variable domain in full (rest from reference TRBV7-9 and TRBJ2-7): DTGVSQNPRHKITKRGQNVTFRCDPISEHNRLYWYRQTLGQGPEFLTYFQNEAQLEKSRLLSDRFSAERPKGSFSTLEIQRTEQGDSAMYLCASSLGGPYEQYFGPGTRLTVT.

The chain's CDR3 is CASSLGPPNSPLHF. DNA for the CDR3: TGTGCCAGCAGCCTGGGCCCGCCCAATTCACCCCTCCACTTT. The chain employs TRBV14 and TRBJ1-6; D gene uncertain. This CDR3 has 14 amino acids. CDR1 is SGHDN, CDR2 FVKESK, per germline. V was clipped by 4 bases and J by 7 bases, with 11 bases between them.

The rearrangement links TRBV9 to TRBJ2-5; 7 positions agree with TRBD2. In germline, CDR1 is SGDLS, CDR2 YYNGEE. CDR3 size: 15 residues. Unmatched junction bases numbered 10, after V lost 4 bases and J lost 4 bases. As DNA, the CDR3 is TGTGCCAGCAGCCCGGCTGGGCGGGAGTTAGAGACCCAGTACTTC. Its protein product is CASSPAGRELETQYF. The whole variable domain, remainder taken from reference TRBV9 and TRBJ2-5, is DSGVTQTPKHLITATGQRVTLRCSPRSGDLSVYWYQQSLDQGLQFLIQYYNGEERAKGNILERFSAQQFPDLHSELNLSSLELGDSALYFCASSPAGRELETQYFGPGTRLLVL.

The rearrangement joins TRBV6-4 to TRBJ2-2; D ambiguous. Germline V gives CDR1 MRHNA, CDR2 SNTAGT. With 6 bases removed from V and 6 bases from J, the gap between germline ends came to 11 bases. CDR3 length: 13 residues. CDR3 loop: CASRPNRAGELFF. CDR3 DNA sequence: TGTGCCAGCAGACCCAACAGAGCCGGGGAGCTGTTTTTT.

This rearrangement joins TRBV5-4 to TRBJ1-3; perhaps TRBD1 as D (6 bases). This CDR3 is built from 15 residues. V was cut by 3 bases and J by 2 bases, with 12 bases left in between. The germline CDR1 and CDR2 sequences are SGHNT and YYREEE (reference sequence). As DNA, the CDR3 is TGTGCCAGCAGCTGGGAGCAGGGGCCTGGAAACACCATATATTTT. Translating gives CASSWEQGPGNTIYF.